These 27 T cell receptor beta chains share one sample of origin, sequenced in a study of T cell repertoires in cytomegalovirus infection. Antigens of these TCRs are unknown. TCRdb passed the reads through MiXCR, listing each CDR3 protein once. The profile shows just under 500,000 distinct CDR3 sequences, more than 30% of them singletons. The source material was cultured PBMCs, sampled from culture after CMV antigen stimulation. Source of these receptors: a human donor in good health (CMV status not recorded). Some clones in this sample may be carry-over from other donors' samples.

This clonotype was seen a handful of times. The chain couples TRBV11-2 to TRBJ2-1, with 7 bases fitting TRBD1. The CDR3 has 17 amino acids. V lost 5 bases to trimming and J lost 5 bases; unmatched junction nucleotides: 15. Germline loops: CDR1 SGHAT, CDR2 FQNNGV. DNA for the CDR3: TGTGCCAGCAGCCGAGATTTCGGGACAGCGAAGAACAATGAGCAGTTCTTC. Its protein product is CASSRDFGTAKNNEQFF.

The sample holds a few counts of this clonotype. The chain links TRBV20-1 to TRBJ2-7; D may correspond to TRBD1 or TRBD2 (5 bases each). The germline V gene encodes CDR1 DFQATT and CDR2 SNEGSKA (reference sequence). The V and J ends lost 4 bases and 3 bases respectively, with 16 bases between them. The CDR3 contains 14 residues. CDR3 region: CSANDRDGNYEQYF. The CDR3 DNA reads TGCAGTGCTAACGACCGGGACGGGAACTACGAGCAGTACTTC.

This clonotype has a single count. This chain links TRBV20-1 with TRBJ2-7; D is perhaps TRBD1 or TRBD2 (5 bases each). The CDR3 contains 11 residues. Germline lookup yields CDR1 DFQATT and CDR2 SNEGSKA (reference sequence). The V end was cut by 1 base, the J end by 6 bases, with 7 bases between. The CDR3, as DNA: TGCAGTGCTAGAGGAGGGGTCGAGCAGTACTTC. It codes for CSARGGVEQYF.

V gene TRBV24-1 combines with J gene TRBJ2-1; 13 positions match TRBD2. Germline V lookup: CDR1 KGHDR, CDR2 SFDVKD. V trimming: 4 bases; J trimming: 4 bases; junction bases outside the gene matches: 6. The CDR3 runs to 17 residues. Written as DNA, the CDR3 is TGTGCCACCAGTGAGACTACTAGCGGGAGGGGATACAATGAGCAGTTCTTC. This codes for CATSETTSGRGYNEQFF.

V usage is TRBV7-6 and J usage is TRBJ2-5; D remains ambiguous. Germline V CDR1 and CDR2: SGHVS, FNYEAQ. This CDR3 is 12 amino acids long. The germline V and J ends were trimmed by 5 bases and 7 bases, with 11 bases remaining between them. CDR3 loop: CASSPTGGTQYF. The CDR3 DNA follows: TGTGCCAGCAGCCCGACCGGCGGGACCCAGTACTTC.

The CDR3 reads CASRLANNEQFF. The DNA of the CDR3 is TGTGCCAGCAGACTAGCGAACAATGAGCAGTTCTTC. V gene TRBV2 combines with J gene TRBJ2-1; TRBD2 agrees at 7 bases. The CDR3 has 12 amino acids. V was clipped by 6 bases and J by 5 bases; unmatched bases: 1. From germline, CDR1 is SNHLY and CDR2 FYNNEI. The entire variable domain, with the rest obtained from reference TRBV2 and TRBJ2-1, is as follows: EPEVTQTPSHQVTQMGQEVILRCVPISNHLYFYWYRQILGQKVEFLVSFYNNEISEKSEIFDDQFSVERPDGSNFTLKIRSTKLEDSAMYFCASRLANNEQFFGPGTRLTVL.

The chain is built from TRBV6-1 and TRBJ2-5; 14 positions match TRBD2. The CDR3 loop spans 16 amino acids. Per the germline V gene, CDR1 is MNHNS and CDR2 is SASEGT. Trimming at V came to 7 bases and at J to 4 bases, leaving 8 bases not matched to a gene. Written as DNA, the CDR3 is TGTGCCAGCACCCGAATCGGGACTAGCGGGAGAGAGACCCAGTACTTC. Protein product: CASTRIGTSGRETQYF.

V is TRBV6-1 and J is TRBJ2-1; possible D gene TRBD2, 6 bases. The CDR3 covers 17 residues. Germline CDR1 MNHNS, CDR2 SASEGT. The V gene lost 2 bases and the J gene lost 10 bases, with 24 bases spanning the gap. The DNA of the CDR3 is TGTGCCAGCAGTGAACCCCAAGGAGGGGCGCGAGTAGGGGAGCAGTTCTTC. Translating it yields CASSEPQGGARVGEQFF.

This chain links TRBV12-3 or TRBV12-4 with TRBJ2-1; possibly TRBD1 for D (5 bases). The CDR3 consists of 13 residues. V lost 5 bases and J lost 6, with 11 bases in between. CDR3 in DNA: TGTGCCAGCAGTCCAGGGCGCGGCAATGAGCAGTTCTTC. As protein: CASSPGRGNEQFF.

The rearrangement joins TRBV5-6 to TRBJ1-1; D is unresolved. CDR1 and CDR2 (germline): SGHDT, YYEEEE. The germline V and J ends were trimmed by 8 bases and 3 bases, with 11 bases remaining between them. The length of the CDR3 is 12 residues. CDR3 bases: TGTGCCAGTCGGGCACCCCACACTGAAGCTTTCTTT. It codes for CASRAPHTEAFF.

The rearrangement uses TRBV11-2 and TRBJ2-2; D assignment may be TRBD1 or TRBD2 (6 bases each). Germline V gene data show CDR1 as SGHAT and CDR2 as FQNNGV. The CDR3 extends over 17 amino acids. V was trimmed by 5 bases and J by 1 base, leaving 17 bases between them. This CDR3 reads CASSPLGRTENTGELFF. In nucleotides, the CDR3 is TGTGCCAGCAGCCCCTTAGGGAGGACAGAGAACACCGGGGAGCTGTTTTTT.

This clonotype has only a few counts. This CDR3 reads CASSQTSGGANEQFF. The CDR3 DNA reads TGTGCCAGCAGCCAAACTAGCGGAGGGGCAAATGAGCAGTTCTTC. J is TRBJ2-1 and V is TRBV14, with 8 positions matching TRBD2. The CDR3 sequence is 15 residues long. J was trimmed by 7 bases and V by 2 bases; bases with no gene match: 7. CDR1 is SGHDN, CDR2 FVKESK, per germline.

This clonotype appeared a few times. This sequence joins TRBV6-5 and TRBJ2-3; D not resolved. V gave up 2 bases and J gave up 1 base, with 10 bases separating them. CDR1 is MNHEY and CDR2 is SVGAGI in the germline V gene. The CDR3 sequence is 15 residues long. CDR3 DNA sequence: TGTGCCAGCAGTTACGGCGTGTCTGGCACAGATACGCAGTATTTT. Its protein product is CASSYGVSGTDTQYF.

This clonotype was found many times. The rearrangement uses TRBV7-2 and TRBJ1-1; D is undetermined. This CDR3 spans 15 amino acids. Germline CDR1 and CDR2: SGHTA and FQGNSA. Trimming took off 5 bases at V and 5 bases at J, with 18 bases between the two ends. CDR3 DNA: TGTGCCAGCAGCCCCCGCTCGGACCTGGGGACTGAAGCTTTCTTT. This gives the protein CASSPRSDLGTEAFF.

This chain links TRBV19 with TRBJ1-2; D is possibly TRBD1 (5 bases). This CDR3 is built from 14 residues. CDR1 and CDR2 from the germline V gene are LNHDA and SQIVND (reference sequence). V was trimmed by 1 base and J by 7 bases, leaving 13 bases between them. In DNA, the CDR3 is TGTGCCAGTAGTATAGTGGAGGGGACGGGTGGCTACACCTTC. Residues: CASSIVEGTGGYTF.

This clonotype was counted a few times. The chain uses TRBV6-6 and TRBJ2-3; D might be TRBD2 (5 bases). Germline CDR1 is MNHNY and CDR2 is SVGAGI (reference sequence). The CDR3 spans 16 residues. Trimming shortened V by 7 bases and J by 3 bases, and 20 bases separated the two germline ends. CDR3 nucleotide sequence: TGTGCCAGCATGTCACAGCGGTCCTTTGGGACAGATACGCAGTATTTT. It specifies CASMSQRSFGTDTQYF.

The chain links TRBV20-1 to TRBJ1-2, with a tentative D call TRBD1 (6 bases). This CDR3 is 15 amino acids long. Per germline, CDR1 DFQATT and CDR2 SNEGSKA (reference sequence). With 1 base removed from V and 1 base from J, the gap between germline ends came to 13 bases. CDR3 bases: TGCAGTGCTAGAGGAGGGGGTCCACATAACTATGGCTACACCTTC. Encoded protein: CSARGGGPHNYGYTF.

CDR3 coding DNA: TGTGCCAGCAGTTACTCGACAGGGAGCGGGAACGAGCAGTACTTC. Residues: CASSYSTGSGNEQYF. The rearrangement links TRBV6-6 to TRBJ2-7, with D perhaps matching TRBD1 or TRBD2 (7 bases each). This CDR3 has 15 residues. The V gene lost 0 bases and the J gene lost 5 bases, with 14 bases spanning the gap. Germline assignment: CDR1 MNHNY and CDR2 SVGAGI (reference sequence).

There are a few counts of this clonotype. The genes are TRBV28 and TRBJ1-6; 9 nucleotides match TRBD1. Losses at the gene ends were 7 bases for V and 7 bases for J; bases not matched to a gene: 5. This CDR3 is built from 14 residues. Germline V lookup: CDR1 MDHEN, CDR2 SYDVKM. The CDR3 here is CASTLGQGNSPLHF. Here the CDR3 DNA reads TGTGCCAGCACCCTTGGACAGGGGAATTCACCCCTCCACTTT.

This clonotype was seen only a few times. V usage is TRBV6-6 and J usage is TRBJ1-1; possible D gene TRBD1, 5 bases. CDR3 length equals 12 residues. From germline, CDR1 is MNHNY and CDR2 SVGAGI (reference sequence). Trimming cost V 8 bases and J 6 bases, with 13 bases left between them. DNA of the CDR3: TGTGCCAGCGGGGGGGGTTCCGCTGAAGCTTTCTTT. Its protein product is CASGGGSAEAFF.

V usage is TRBV3-1 and J usage is TRBJ1-5; unclear D gene. In germline, CDR1 is LGHDT, CDR2 YNNKEL (reference sequence). V was cut by 0 bases and J by 9 bases, with 15 bases left in between. This CDR3 contains 15 residues. The CDR3 here is CASSQDTTSVRPQHF. CDR3 bases: TGTGCCAGCAGCCAAGATACGACCTCCGTCCGGCCCCAGCATTTT. Full variable domain (outside the CDR3, taken from reference TRBV3-1 and TRBJ1-5): DTAVSQTPKYLVTQMGNDKSIKCEQNLGHDTMYWYKQDSKKFLKIMFSYNNKELIINETVPNRFSPKSPDKAHLNLHINSLELGDSAVYFCASSQDTTSVRPQHFGDGTRLSIL.

The chain has TRBV12-3 or TRBV12-4 and TRBJ1-3; D may be TRBD1 (6 bases). CDR3 length: 16 residues. The V end lost 5 bases, the J end lost 3 bases, and 17 bases lay between the germline ends. The CDR3 reads CASSPEVQGHGNTIYF. The CDR3 DNA sequence: TGTGCCAGCAGTCCCGAGGTACAGGGACATGGAAACACCATATATTTT.

The V and J genes are TRBV9 and TRBJ2-7; TRBD2 is a possible D gene (7 bases). Trimming took off 0 bases at V and 7 bases at J, with 14 bases between the two ends. Germline V gene sequence: CDR1 SGDLS, CDR2 YYNGEE. This CDR3 is 14 amino acids long. CDR3 sequence (DNA): TGTGCCAGCAGCGTAGGCGGGGGCCGGATAGAGCAGTACTTC. This gives the protein CASSVGGGRIEQYF.

In this sample, this clonotype turned up a few times. The V gene is TRBV12-3 or TRBV12-4, the J gene TRBJ1-2; TRBD1 is a possible D gene (6 bases). The CDR3 consists of 13 residues. V was pared by 4 bases and J by 6 bases, with 12 bases between. The CDR3 sequence: CASSSRRGDGYTF. The DNA of the CDR3 is TGTGCCAGCAGTTCCCGCAGGGGCGATGGCTACACCTTC.

This clonotype was counted at least ten times. The chain employs TRBV7-2 and TRBJ2-1, with 15 positions matching TRBD2. The CDR3 runs 21 residues. V shed 4 bases, J shed 6 bases, and the junction held 19 bases outside the gene matches. From germline, CDR1 is SGHTA and CDR2 FQGNSA. The CDR3 reads CASSSSLPGLAGGPAVNEQFF. For the CDR3, the DNA is TGTGCCAGCAGCTCTTCCTTACCGGGACTAGCGGGAGGTCCGGCTGTCAATGAGCAGTTCTTC.

A few counts support this clonotype. CDR3 residues: CASSIEGNTYYNEQFF. The CDR3, as DNA: TGTGCCAGTAGTATAGAGGGCAATACTTATTACAATGAGCAGTTCTTC. V is TRBV19 and J is TRBJ2-1; D remains ambiguous. Looked up from germline, CDR1 is LNHDA and CDR2 is SQIVND (reference sequence). The CDR3 is 16 residues long. The V end was cut by 0 bases, the J end by 4 bases, with 13 bases between.

V gene TRBV6-1 combines with J gene TRBJ1-1; no clear D. CDR1 is MNHNS, CDR2 SASEGT, per germline. V shed 8 bases and J shed 1 base, with 11 bases lying between them. The CDR3 loop spans 13 amino acids. CDR3 DNA: TGTGCCAGCGGCGGGGATCCGAACACTGAAGCTTTCTTT. Protein product: CASGGDPNTEAFF.